This entry lists 16 T cell receptor beta chains sequenced from one sample in a study of metastatic and nonmetastatic thyroid tumors. TCRdb recomputed clones from the PCR reads via MiXCR. The sample includes over 70,000 clones, about 17% of them seen just once. Treatment of any kind had been given to no patient before thyroid surgery. Input material: blood. The receptor source for this set is a female donor with papillary thyroid cancer or a benign thyroid nodule (not recorded which). Some clones in this sample may be carry-over from other donors' samples.

At least ten counts were recorded for this clone. V and J are TRBV6-4 and TRBJ2-2, with D perhaps assigned TRBD1 or TRBD2 (5 bases each). The CDR3 contains 14 residues. Between the trimmed V and J ends, which lost 0 bases and 6 bases, there was a span of 8 bases. Germline loops: CDR1 MRHNA, CDR2 SNTAGT. As DNA, the CDR3 is TGTGCCAGCAGTGACTCGACGGGGCCCGGGGAGCTGTTTTTT. Protein: CASSDSTGPGELFF.

The rearrangement links TRBV3-1 to TRBJ2-7; tentative D call: TRBD1 (6 bases). This CDR3 has 15 amino acids. V lost 2 bases, J lost 1 base, and 12 bases lay in between. Germline V lookup: CDR1 LGHDT, CDR2 YNNKEL (reference sequence). The CDR3 protein is CASSQQGKRSYEQYF. Written as DNA, the CDR3 is TGTGCCAGCAGCCAACAGGGGAAAAGGTCCTACGAGCAGTACTTC.

This clone was counted at least ten times. The gene calls are TRBV11-3 and TRBJ2-7; D remains unclear. With 4 bases removed from V and 3 bases from J, the gap between germline ends came to 13 bases. Germline V gene data show CDR1 as SGHNT and CDR2 as YENEEA. This CDR3 is 14 amino acids long. This chain's CDR3 is CASSSHRANYEQYF. DNA of the CDR3: TGTGCCAGCAGCTCGCACCGGGCCAACTACGAGCAGTACTTC. Looking up the rest from reference TRBV11-3 and TRBJ2-7 gives the full variable domain: EAGVVQSPRYKIIEKKQPVAFWCNPISGHNTLYWYLQNLGQGPELLIRYENEEAVDDSQLPKDRFSAERLKGVDSTLKIQPAELGDSAVYLCASSSHRANYEQYFGPGTRLTVT.

The V call is TRBV6-1, the J call TRBJ1-4; D is uncertain. This CDR3 has 12 residues. V was cut by 8 bases and J by 7 bases, with 11 bases left in between. The V gene's germline CDR1 is MNHNS and CDR2 SASEGT. The CDR3 nucleotides read TGTGCCAGCGGGTGGGCGCGTGAAAAACTGTTTTTT. Amino acid sequence: CASGWAREKLFF.

The chain is built from TRBV28 and TRBJ1-2, with 9 bases lining up with TRBD1. Germline V lookup: CDR1 MDHEN, CDR2 SYDVKM. The CDR3 runs 15 residues. With V trimmed by 1 base and J by 2 bases, 2 bases remained unmatched. The CDR3 bases are TGTGCCAGCAGTTTATCCGGGACAGGGAACTATGGCTACACCTTC. Translating it yields CASSLSGTGNYGYTF.

This clone was found a few times. The chain combines TRBV7-6 with TRBJ2-7; 9 bases align to TRBD1. Germline V CDR1 and CDR2: SGHVS, FNYEAQ. CDR3 size: 16 residues. V trimming: 1 base; J trimming: 6 bases; junction bases outside the gene matches: 10. The CDR3 DNA reads as TGTGCCAGCAGCTTAGAATGGACAGGGGTTATCGGCGAGCAGTACTTC. This translates into CASSLEWTGVIGEQYF. Filled out from reference TRBV7-6 and TRBJ2-7, the complete variable domain reads GAGVSQSPRYKVTKRGQDVALRCDPISGHVSLYWYRQALGQGPEFLTYFNYEAQQDKSGLPNDRFSAERPEGSISTLTIQRTEQRDSAMYRCASSLEWTGVIGEQYFGPGTRLTVT.

CDR3 sequence reads: CSVEGGPGIAKNIQYF. The CDR3 nucleotides read TGCAGCGTTGAAGGGGGGCCGGGGATAGCCAAAAACATTCAGTACTTC. This chain connects TRBV29-1 to TRBJ2-4; D may be TRBD1 (6 bases). This CDR3 has 16 amino acids. CDR1 is SQVTM, CDR2 ANQGSEA, per germline. Trimming removed 1 base at V and 0 bases at J, with 13 bases between.

This clone was recorded at least ten times. The chain employs TRBV12-3 or TRBV12-4 and TRBJ1-2; 10 bases agree with TRBD1. The CDR3 sequence is 13 residues long. The trim removed 6 bases at V and 4 bases at J, leaving 2 bases unmatched. The CDR3 nucleotides read TGTGCCAGCAGCCGGGACAGGGGCTATGGCTACACCTTC. This sequence encodes CASSRDRGYGYTF.

This chain joins TRBV6-1 and TRBJ2-7; 11 bases line up with TRBD2. Germline V lookup: CDR1 MNHNS, CDR2 SASEGT. Unmatched junction bases numbered 6, after V lost 6 bases and J lost 5 bases. The CDR3 extends over 14 amino acids. In DNA form, the CDR3 reads TGTGCCAGCAGCCCCCTACTAGCGGGGGACGAGCAGTACTTC. As protein: CASSPLLAGDEQYF.

This clone was counted between two and nine times. The V and J genes are TRBV6-5 and TRBJ2-7; unclear D gene. CDR3 length: 15 residues. CDR1 is MNHEY and CDR2 is SVGAGI in the germline V gene. V was shortened by 7 bases and J by 2 bases, with 18 bases between the two germline ends. The DNA of the CDR3 is TGTGCCAGCATTAAGATGCCCGACGGGCCCTACGAGCAGTACTTC. This sequence encodes CASIKMPDGPYEQYF.

Here the CDR3 reads CASSQDMGMGYGYTF. In nucleotides, the CDR3 is TGTGCCAGCAGCCAAGATATGGGCATGGGGTATGGCTACACCTTC. This rearrangement joins TRBV3-1 to TRBJ1-2; D unclear. This CDR3 spans 15 amino acids. Trimming took off 0 bases at V and 5 bases at J, with 13 bases between the two ends. Germline-derived CDR1 and CDR2 are LGHDT and YNNKEL (reference sequence).

This clone has at least ten counts. A much larger clone is a single base away; this may be a read error. The chain carries TRBV28 and TRBJ1-4, with TRBD1 as a possible D gene (6 bases). This CDR3 is 15 amino acids long. The germline V gene has CDR1 MDHEN and CDR2 SYDVKM. CDR3 residues: CASTKGGATNEKLSF. Written as DNA, the CDR3 is TGTGCCAGCACCAAAGGGGGGGCTACTAATGAAAAACTGTCTTTT.

This clone was seen ten or more times. CDR3: CASSYGWGRISYGYTF. The CDR3 region has the DNA TGTGCCAGCAGTTACGGTTGGGGGCGTATCTCCTATGGCTACACCTTC. The chain combines TRBV25-1 with TRBJ1-2, with D perhaps matching TRBD1 (6 bases). Trimming shortened V by 5 bases and J by 4 bases, and 20 bases separated the two germline ends. Germline assignment: CDR1 MGHDK and CDR2 SYGVNS. This CDR3 is 16 amino acids long.

In its sample, this clone was seen many times. The gene calls are TRBV30 and TRBJ2-5; no firm D call. CDR3 length: 10 amino acids. V was shortened by 3 bases and J by 2 bases, with 1 base between the two germline ends. The germline V gene has CDR1 GTSNPN and CDR2 SVGIG (reference sequence). CDR3 DNA: TGTGCCTGGAGGCAAGAGACCCAGTACTTC. Translated: CAWRQETQYF.

At least ten counts were recorded for this clone. The chain joins TRBV10-3 to TRBJ2-7, with D possibly being TRBD1 or TRBD2 (5 bases each). The CDR3 has 17 residues. Trimming stripped 0 bases from V and 1 base from J, with 16 bases between. Per the germline V gene, CDR1 is ENHRY and CDR2 is SYGVKD. The CDR3 DNA reads as TGTGCCATCAGTGAGTCGGTAGGGGACGAAAAATCCTACGAGCAGTACTTC. The encoded protein is CAISESVGDEKSYEQYF.

To note about this clone: A much larger clone differs by one base, so this may be a read error. CDR3 loop: CASSLVETYDQYF. The CDR3 DNA is TGTGCCAGCAGCTTGGTGGAGACCTACGATCAGTACTTC. The chain has TRBV5-6 and TRBJ2-7; no clear D. The CDR3 totals 13 residues. The germline V gene has CDR1 SGHDT and CDR2 YYEEEE. Filled out from reference TRBV5-6 and TRBJ2-7, the complete variable domain reads DAGVTQSPTHLIKTRGQQVTLRCSPKSGHDTVSWYQQALGQGPQFIFQYYEEEERQRGNFPDRFSGHQFPNYSSELNVNALLLGDSALYLCASSLVETYDQYFGPGTRLTVT.